Listed below are T cell receptor beta chains from one sample, sequenced in a study of neurological immune-mediated disorders. TCRdb redid the calling of the 5' RACE reads with MiXCR, one entry per CDR3 protein. This sample has 65,000 to 95,000 distinct CDR3 sequences, with less than 5.5% found just once. What was sequenced was PBMCs. The receptors were sampled from a woman aged 25 to 45 with multiple sclerosis. CDR3s include the opening cysteine and the closing phenylalanine or tryptophan. A D gene is named only where the DNA matches it firmly. Expanded clones are given a class, and other clones once, few, many or no size at all.

size: many; V: TRBV27; J: TRBJ2-5; D: TRBD2; CDR3: CASWASGGRETQYF; DNA: TGTGCCAGCTGGGCTAGCGGGGGCCGGGAGACCCAGTACTTC
size: many; V: TRBV18; J: TRBJ1-3; D: .; CDR3: CASSPLTGPGNTIYF; DNA: TGTGCCAGCTCACCTCTAACAGGGCCTGGAAACACCATATATTTT
size: many; V: TRBV27; J: TRBJ1-3; D: .; CDR3: CASSSGYRNTIYF; DNA: TGTGCCAGCAGCAGTGGTTATCGAAACACCATATATTTT
size: many; V: TRBV25-1; J: TRBJ2-1; D: TRBD1; CDR3: CASSAYRGIPNEQFF; DNA: TGTGCCAGCAGTGCGTACAGGGGGATCCCCAATGAGCAGTTCTTC
size: many; V: TRBV5-1; J: TRBJ2-3; D: .; CDR3: CASSWDSGTDTQYF; DNA: TGCGCCAGCAGCTGGGATAGCGGAACAGATACGCAGTATTTT
size: many; V: TRBV10-3; J: TRBJ2-5; D: .; CDR3: CAISESRRSGRLETQYF; DNA: TGTGCCATCAGTGAGTCAAGGCGATCGGGGAGGCTAGAGACCCAGTACTTC
size: many; V: TRBV6-5; J: TRBJ2-7; D: .; CDR3: CASSYSASTYEQYF; DNA: TGTGCCAGCAGTTACTCGGCCAGTACCTACGAGCAGTACTTC
size: many; V: TRBV20-1; J: TRBJ2-7; D: TRBD2; CDR3: CSASPIPGGRFAEQYF; DNA: TGCAGTGCTAGCCCCATCCCAGGCGGGAGGTTCGCCGAGCAGTACTTC
size: many; V: TRBV7-8; J: TRBJ2-7; D: TRBD1; CDR3: CASSLDRGPREQYF; DNA: TGTGCCAGCAGCTTAGACAGGGGGCCGAGGGAGCAGTACTTC
size: many; V: TRBV4-2; J: TRBJ1-1; D: .; CDR3: CASSQTNLNTEAFF; DNA: TGTGCCAGCAGCCAAACCAATCTGAACACTGAAGCTTTCTTT
size: .; V: TRBV5-1; J: TRBJ1-4; D: TRBD1; CDR3: CASSRGQEEEKLFF; DNA: TGCGCCAGCAGCCGGGGACAGGAAGAAGAAAAACTGTTTTTT
size: many; V: TRBV3-1; J: TRBJ2-3; D: TRBD2; CDR3: CASSQGDYSTQYF; DNA: TGTGCCAGCAGCCAGGGGGACTACTCAACGCAGTATTTT
size: many; V: TRBV20-1; J: TRBJ2-7; D: TRBD2; CDR3: CSAPRPPPLAGGGYEQYF; DNA: TGCAGTGCTCCTCGACCTCCACCTTTAGCGGGAGGCGGTTACGAGCAGTACTTC
size: many; V: TRBV27; J: TRBJ2-2; D: TRBD2; CDR3: CASSLSPVAGGPTGELFF; DNA: TGTGCCAGCAGTTTATCGCCGGTAGCGGGGGGCCCCACCGGGGAGCTGTTTTTT
size: many; V: TRBV5-1; J: TRBJ2-2; D: .; CDR3: CASSQTGGATGELFF; DNA: TGCGCCAGCAGCCAGACGGGGGGCGCGACCGGGGAGCTGTTTTTT
size: many; V: TRBV12-3/TRBV12-4; J: TRBJ1-2; D: TRBD1; CDR3: CASSFDRGNGYTF; DNA: TGTGCCAGCAGTTTCGACAGGGGAAATGGCTACACCTTC